The entry that follows covers one T cell receptor beta chain sequence. As yet, its antigen is unknown. Each CDR3 protein gets one entry after TCRdb re-called the 5' RACE reads with MiXCR. The sample contains approximately 500,000 distinct CDR3 sequences, more than 20% of which appear only once. V lost 3 bases and J lost 3; bases outside the gene matches: 10. Germline CDR1 and CDR2: GTSNPN and SVGIG (reference sequence). The CDR3 has 15 amino acids. The data belong to a study of T-cell memory formation after mild COVID-19. Findings of the study overall: The study found contracting CD4+ clones mainly in CM and EM and contracting CD8+ clones in EMRA. A second wave of clones peaked on day 37, and their SARS-CoV-2 specificity went unconfirmed.

The receptor was derived from an adult woman who had mild COVID-19 (a few samples of this study predate the infection). Cell type and time point are not known. V usage is TRBV30 and J usage is TRBJ2-7, with 8 bases that match TRBD1. Sequencing was performed on PBMCs or a T cell subset sorted from them (not recorded which). DNA of the CDR3: TGTGCCTGGAGGCCTAGGACAGGGCCCTACTACGAGCAGTACTTC. This translates into CAWRPRTGPYYEQYF.